These T cell receptor beta chains were read from a single sample in a study of T-cell memory formation after mild COVID-19. TCRdb re-analysed the 5' RACE reads in MiXCR, keeping a single row per CDR3 protein. The data contain under 400,000 distinct CDR3 sequences, around 20% of them singletons. Sequencing used PBMCs or a T cell subset sorted from them (not recorded which). The receptors derive from an adult woman who had mild COVID-19 (a few samples of this study predate the infection). Cell type and time point are not known. CDR3s include the opening cysteine and the closing phenylalanine or tryptophan. The D gene is left open where the match is weak. Some rows have no size entry. The others give once, few or many, or a class for an expanded clone.

cdr3_aa j_call v_call clone_size d_call
CASLGTGYGYTF TRBJ1-2 TRBV12-3/TRBV12-4 few TRBD1
CAWIPTPRQGLGYTF TRBJ1-2 TRBV30 few TRBD1
CASSPRGTGGYYGYTF TRBJ1-2 TRBV9 few TRBD1
CSGSVRGMNTEAFF TRBJ1-1 TRBV20-1 . .
CASGQVLAERGEQYF TRBJ2-7 TRBV10-1 once .
CSVGLVLAGGRTIQYF TRBJ2-4 TRBV29-1 . TRBD2
CSARALELRHVLFF TRBJ1-4 TRBV20-1 . .
CASSYGQGMGTEAFF TRBJ1-1 TRBV5-1 . TRBD1
CASSLIGGFTDTQYF TRBJ2-3 TRBV6-2/TRBV6-3 . .
CASSPAGTGDALGYGYTF TRBJ1-2 TRBV18 . TRBD1
CAISPGRGRVYGYTF TRBJ1-2 TRBV10-3 . .
CASSYPGQGNTEAFF TRBJ1-1 TRBV25-1 . TRBD1
CSASLGLAGLNEQFF TRBJ2-1 TRBV20-1 few TRBD2
CSARGPQGATAFF TRBJ1-1 TRBV20-1 few .
CATGGLAGGTTVDTQYF TRBJ2-3 TRBV24-1 . TRBD2
CSVELGRGLPGANVLTF TRBJ2-6 TRBV29-1 . .
CASVYRPSLAPLRYEQYF TRBJ2-7 TRBV6-1 . .
CASSPWTGGIDTQYF TRBJ2-3 TRBV12-3/TRBV12-4 many TRBD1
CASSPERDNYGYTF TRBJ1-2 TRBV7-2 few .
CASSQRSGGVGEQYF TRBJ2-7 TRBV4-2 . TRBD2
CASSDGYEKYF TRBJ2-7 TRBV9 . .
CASSPSGGAKNNGYTF TRBJ1-2 TRBV18 few .
CSVEDPGVRNEQFF TRBJ2-1 TRBV29-1 . .
CASSQDILVVRNEQFF TRBJ2-1 TRBV4-1 . .
CASSSRDRVLTEAFF TRBJ1-1 TRBV11-1 few TRBD1
CASSKSVAARTDTQYF TRBJ2-3 TRBV5-1 many .
CASTPGTSFSEQYF TRBJ2-7 TRBV2 . TRBD2
CASSEWGGPDSEAFF TRBJ1-1 TRBV25-1 once .
CASSVVAGGREQYF TRBJ2-7 TRBV9 . TRBD2
CASSELQGAANEKLFF TRBJ1-4 TRBV7-8 . TRBD1
CASSQEGVGRETQYF TRBJ2-5 TRBV4-3 few .
CASSLGWAGYTF TRBJ1-2 TRBV5-5 . .
CATSEDRGPQQETQYF TRBJ2-5 TRBV24-1 . TRBD1
CASSYLGAGTAVF TRBJ1-1 TRBV12-3/TRBV12-4 few .
CASSPLGPQAAKNIQYF TRBJ2-4 TRBV18 few .
CASSLEGSEQYF TRBJ2-7 TRBV5-1 . .
CASSLDPPNEQFF TRBJ2-1 TRBV7-2 . .
CSANYIAKNIQYF TRBJ2-4 TRBV20-1 . .
CASSPFRDSFYGYTF TRBJ1-2 TRBV5-5 . TRBD1
CASSPGRADRDYEQYF TRBJ2-7 TRBV5-1 . TRBD1
CASSPILAPESTGELFF TRBJ2-2 TRBV3-1 . TRBD2
CATSGYLGGNEQFF TRBJ2-1 TRBV24-1 . .
CASSFTIAEAFF TRBJ1-1 TRBV12-3/TRBV12-4 few .
CASSLDQLNEQFF TRBJ2-1 TRBV7-2 many .
CASSSRDRRQGQDSDTQYF TRBJ2-3 TRBV5-1 . TRBD1
CSARPGTTNTEAFF TRBJ1-1 TRBV20-1 . .
CASSAAGAQETQYF . TRBV7-2 . .
CASSSVLIGVADTQYF TRBJ2-3 TRBV6-5 . .
CSVEQNTEAFF TRBJ1-1 TRBV29-1 . .
CASSFGAQGGNEQFF TRBJ2-1 TRBV12-3/TRBV12-4 . .
CASSVGRSWNTEAFF TRBJ1-1 TRBV9 . .
CASSQDPVSYEQYF TRBJ2-7 TRBV4-1 few .
CASSLRLGSNIQYF TRBJ2-4 TRBV7-6 few .
CASSSLRGGKETQYF TRBJ2-5 TRBV6-6 once TRBD2
CASSGSYRTGRNEQYF TRBJ2-7 TRBV13 few TRBD1
CASSADRGETQYF TRBJ2-5 TRBV19 . TRBD1
CASSLGMRERAFF TRBJ1-1 TRBV7-3 . .